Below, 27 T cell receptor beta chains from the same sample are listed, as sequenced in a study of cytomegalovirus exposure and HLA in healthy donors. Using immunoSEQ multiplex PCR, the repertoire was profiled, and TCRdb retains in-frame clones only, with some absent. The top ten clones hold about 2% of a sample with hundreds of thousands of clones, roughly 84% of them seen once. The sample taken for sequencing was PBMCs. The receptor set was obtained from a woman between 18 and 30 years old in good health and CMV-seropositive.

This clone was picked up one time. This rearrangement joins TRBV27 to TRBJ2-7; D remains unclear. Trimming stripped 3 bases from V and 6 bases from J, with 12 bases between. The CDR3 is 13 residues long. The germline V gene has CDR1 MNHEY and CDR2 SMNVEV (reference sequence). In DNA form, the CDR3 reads TGTGCCAGCAGTTTCTACCCCCCCCTCGAGCAGTACTTC. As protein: CASSFYPPLEQYF.

CDR3 DNA: TGTGCCAGCGAAAATCTACAGGTAGATCACGGCTACACCTTC. This codes for CASENLQVDHGYTF. V gene TRBV30 combines with J gene TRBJ1-2, with a possible D match to TRBD1 (5 bases). Per the germline V gene, CDR1 is GTSNPN and CDR2 is SVGIG (reference sequence). CDR3 length: 14 residues. V was clipped by 8 bases and J by 8 bases, with 24 bases between them.

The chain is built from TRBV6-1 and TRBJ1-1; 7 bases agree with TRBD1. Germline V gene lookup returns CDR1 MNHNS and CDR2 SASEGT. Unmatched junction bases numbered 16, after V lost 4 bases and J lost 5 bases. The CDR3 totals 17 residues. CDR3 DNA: TGTGCCAGCAGTGCGCCAGAACCGAGGACAGGTCGGACTGAAGCTTTCTTT. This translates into CASSAPEPRTGRTEAFF.

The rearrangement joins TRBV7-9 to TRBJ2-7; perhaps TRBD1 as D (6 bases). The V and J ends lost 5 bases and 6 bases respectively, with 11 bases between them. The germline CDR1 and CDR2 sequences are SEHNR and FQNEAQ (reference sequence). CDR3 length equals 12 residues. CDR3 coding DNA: TGTGCCAGCAGCATACAGGGACGCGAGCAGTACTTC. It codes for CASSIQGREQYF.

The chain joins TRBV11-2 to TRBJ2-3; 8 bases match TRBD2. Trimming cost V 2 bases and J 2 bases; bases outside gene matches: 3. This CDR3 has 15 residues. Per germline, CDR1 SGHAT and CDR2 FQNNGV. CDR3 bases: TGTGCCAGCAGCTTATTAGCGGGGACCACAGATACGCAGTATTTT. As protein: CASSLLAGTTDTQYF.

This chain's CDR3 is CASSLQGSETQYF. The CDR3 nucleotides are TGCGCCAGCAGCTTACAGGGATCAGAGACCCAGTACTTC. The chain joins TRBV5-1 to TRBJ2-5; D possibly corresponds to TRBD1 (6 bases). CDR1 and CDR2 from the germline V gene are SGHRS and YFSETQ. This CDR3 spans 13 amino acids. With 2 bases removed from V and 4 bases from J, the gap between germline ends came to 9 bases. The variable domain in full, completed from reference TRBV5-1 and TRBJ2-5, reads KAGVTQTPRYLIKTRGQQVTLSCSPISGHRSVSWYQQTPGQGLQFLFEYFSETQRNKGNFPGRFSGRQFSNSRSEMNVSTLELGDSALYLCASSLQGSETQYFGPGTRLLVL.

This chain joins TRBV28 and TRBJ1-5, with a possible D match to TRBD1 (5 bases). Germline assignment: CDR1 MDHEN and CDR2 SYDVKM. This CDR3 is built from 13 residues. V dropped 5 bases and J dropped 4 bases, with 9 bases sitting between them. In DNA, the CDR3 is TGTGCCAGCAGTCCCCGGGGGAATCAGCCCCAGCATTTT. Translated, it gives CASSPRGNQPQHF.

The CDR3 sequence: CASSLYTTNYGYTF. DNA for the CDR3: TGTGCCAGCAGTTTGTACACAACTAACTATGGCTACACCTTC. The rearrangement links TRBV28 to TRBJ1-2; no definite D call. The V and J ends lost 3 bases and 0 bases respectively, with 8 bases between them. The CDR3 runs 14 residues. Germline CDR1 reads MDHEN; CDR2 reads SYDVKM.

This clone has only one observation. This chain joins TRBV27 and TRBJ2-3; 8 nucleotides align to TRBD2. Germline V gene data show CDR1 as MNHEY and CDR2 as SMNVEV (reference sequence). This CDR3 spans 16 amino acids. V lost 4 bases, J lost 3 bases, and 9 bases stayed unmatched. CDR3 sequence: CASSSVAGGGTDTQYF. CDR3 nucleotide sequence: TGTGCCAGCAGTTCCGTGGCGGGAGGAGGGACAGATACGCAGTATTTT.

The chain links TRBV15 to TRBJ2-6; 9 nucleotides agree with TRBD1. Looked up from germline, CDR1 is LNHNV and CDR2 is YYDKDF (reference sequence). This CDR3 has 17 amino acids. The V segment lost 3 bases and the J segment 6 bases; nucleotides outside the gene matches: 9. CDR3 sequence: CATSRPRDRAAANVLTF. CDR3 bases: TGTGCCACCAGCAGGCCCCGGGACAGGGCGGCGGCCAACGTCCTGACTTTC.

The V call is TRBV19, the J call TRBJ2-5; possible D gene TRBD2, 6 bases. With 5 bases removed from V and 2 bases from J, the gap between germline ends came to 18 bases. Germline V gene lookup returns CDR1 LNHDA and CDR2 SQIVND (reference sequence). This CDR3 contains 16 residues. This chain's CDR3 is CASSQITGTSQETQYF. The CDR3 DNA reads TGTGCCAGTAGTCAAATCACCGGGACTTCTCAAGAGACCCAGTACTTC.

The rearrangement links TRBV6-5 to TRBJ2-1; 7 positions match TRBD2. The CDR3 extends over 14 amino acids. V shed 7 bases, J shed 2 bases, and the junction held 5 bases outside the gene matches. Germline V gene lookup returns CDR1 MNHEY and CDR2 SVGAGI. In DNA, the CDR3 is TGTGCCAGCACCCCAAGCGGGACCTACAATGAGCAGTTCTTC. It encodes CASTPSGTYNEQFF.

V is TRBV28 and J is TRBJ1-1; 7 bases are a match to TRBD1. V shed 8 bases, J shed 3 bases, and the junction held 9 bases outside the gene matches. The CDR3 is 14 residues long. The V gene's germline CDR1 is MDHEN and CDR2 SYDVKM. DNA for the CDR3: TGTGCCAGCCGAACAGGGGAAGGATACACTGAAGCTTTCTTT. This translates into CASRTGEGYTEAFF.

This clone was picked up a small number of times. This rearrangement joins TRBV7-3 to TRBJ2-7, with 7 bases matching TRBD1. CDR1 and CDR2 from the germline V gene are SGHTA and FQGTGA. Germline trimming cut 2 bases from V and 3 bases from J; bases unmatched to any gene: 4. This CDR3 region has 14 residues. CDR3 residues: CASSLAGGNYEQYF. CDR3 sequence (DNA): TGTGCCAGCAGCTTAGCAGGGGGTAACTACGAGCAGTACTTC. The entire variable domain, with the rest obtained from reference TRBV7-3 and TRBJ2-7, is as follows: GAGVSQTPSNKVTEKGKYVELRCDPISGHTALYWYRQSLGQGPEFLIYFQGTGAADDSGLPNDRFFAVRPEGSVSTLKIQRTERGDSAVYLCASSLAGGNYEQYFGPGTRLTVT.

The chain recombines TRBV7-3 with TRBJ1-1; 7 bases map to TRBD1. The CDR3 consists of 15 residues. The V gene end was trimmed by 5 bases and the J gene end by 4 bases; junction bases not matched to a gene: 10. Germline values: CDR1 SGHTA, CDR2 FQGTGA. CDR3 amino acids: CASSTQGTGATEAFF. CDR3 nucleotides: TGTGCCAGCAGCACACAGGGGACCGGGGCCACTGAAGCTTTCTTT.

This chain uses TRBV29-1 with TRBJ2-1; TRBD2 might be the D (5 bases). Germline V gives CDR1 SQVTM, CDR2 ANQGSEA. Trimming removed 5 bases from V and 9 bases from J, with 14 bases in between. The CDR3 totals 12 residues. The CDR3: CSVYRGVGEQFF. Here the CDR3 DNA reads TGCAGCGTTTATCGGGGAGTGGGTGAGCAGTTCTTC.

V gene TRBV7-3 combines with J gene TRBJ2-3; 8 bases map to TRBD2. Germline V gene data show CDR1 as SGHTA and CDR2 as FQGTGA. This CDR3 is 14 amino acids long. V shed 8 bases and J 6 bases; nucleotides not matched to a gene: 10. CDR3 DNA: TGTGCCAGCGGTACGGGAGGGCCTGTGGATACGCAGTATTTT. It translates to CASGTGGPVDTQYF.

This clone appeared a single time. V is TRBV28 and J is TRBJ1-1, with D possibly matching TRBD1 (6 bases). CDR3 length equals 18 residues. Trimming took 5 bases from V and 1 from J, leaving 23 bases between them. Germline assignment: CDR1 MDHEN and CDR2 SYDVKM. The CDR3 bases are TGTGCCAGCAGTCACCACGAGGGGGACGGCTCTAGGAACACTGAAGCTTTCTTT. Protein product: CASSHHEGDGSRNTEAFF.

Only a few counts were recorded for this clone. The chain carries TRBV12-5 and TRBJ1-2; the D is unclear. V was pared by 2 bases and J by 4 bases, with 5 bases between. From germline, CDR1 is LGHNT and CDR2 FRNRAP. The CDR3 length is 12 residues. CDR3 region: CASGLFSYGYTF. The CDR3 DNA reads TGTGCTAGTGGTTTGTTCAGCTATGGCTACACCTTC.

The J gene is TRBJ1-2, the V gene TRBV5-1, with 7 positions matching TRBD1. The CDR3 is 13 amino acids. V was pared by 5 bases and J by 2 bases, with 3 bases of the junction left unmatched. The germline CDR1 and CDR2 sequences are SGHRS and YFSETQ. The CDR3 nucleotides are TGCGCCAGCAGGGCGGACAGGAACTATGGCTACACCTTC. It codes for CASRADRNYGYTF.

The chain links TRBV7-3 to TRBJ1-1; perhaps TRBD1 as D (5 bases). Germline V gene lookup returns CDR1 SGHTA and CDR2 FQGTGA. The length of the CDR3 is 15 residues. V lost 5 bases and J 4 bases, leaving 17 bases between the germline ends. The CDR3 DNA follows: TGTGCCAGCAGCCCTACCGGACAAGGCCTCACTGAAGCTTTCTTT. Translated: CASSPTGQGLTEAFF. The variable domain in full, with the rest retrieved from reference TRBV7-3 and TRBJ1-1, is GAGVSQTPSNKVTEKGKYVELRCDPISGHTALYWYRQSLGQGPEFLIYFQGTGAADDSGLPNDRFFAVRPEGSVSTLKIQRTERGDSAVYLCASSPTGQGLTEAFFGQGTRLTVV.

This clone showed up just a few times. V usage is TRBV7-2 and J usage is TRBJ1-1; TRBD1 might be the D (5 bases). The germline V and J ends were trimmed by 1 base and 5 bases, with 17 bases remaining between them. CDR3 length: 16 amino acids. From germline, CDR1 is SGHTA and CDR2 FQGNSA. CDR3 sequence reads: CASSLVGWTGGTEAFF. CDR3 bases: TGTGCCAGCAGCTTAGTGGGTTGGACCGGGGGGACTGAAGCTTTCTTT.

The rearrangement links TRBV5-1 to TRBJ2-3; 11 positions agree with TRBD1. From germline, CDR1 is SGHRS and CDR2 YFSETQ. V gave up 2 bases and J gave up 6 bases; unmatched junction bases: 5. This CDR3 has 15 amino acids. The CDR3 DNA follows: TGCGCCAGCAGCTTAGGGACAGGGGGGTCGGATACGCAGTATTTT. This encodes CASSLGTGGSDTQYF.

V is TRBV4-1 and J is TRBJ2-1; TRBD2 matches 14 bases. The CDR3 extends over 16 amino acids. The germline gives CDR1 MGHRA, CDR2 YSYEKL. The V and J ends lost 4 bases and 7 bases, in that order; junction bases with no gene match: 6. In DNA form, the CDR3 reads TGCGCCAGCAGCCCGGCGGGACTAGCGGGAGCAAATGAGCAGTTCTTC. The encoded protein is CASSPAGLAGANEQFF.

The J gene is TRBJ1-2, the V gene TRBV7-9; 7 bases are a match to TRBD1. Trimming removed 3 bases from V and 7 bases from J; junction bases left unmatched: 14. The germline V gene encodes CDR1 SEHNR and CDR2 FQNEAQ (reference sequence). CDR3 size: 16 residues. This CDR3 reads CASSFRYRGDRVGYTF. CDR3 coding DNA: TGTGCCAGCAGCTTCAGATACAGGGGAGATCGTGTTGGCTACACCTTC.

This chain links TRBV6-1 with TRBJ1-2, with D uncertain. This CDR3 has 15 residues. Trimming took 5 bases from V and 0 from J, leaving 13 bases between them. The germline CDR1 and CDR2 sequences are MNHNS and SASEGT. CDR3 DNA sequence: TGTGCCAGCAGTTCCGCACCCATAGCTAACTATGGCTACACCTTC. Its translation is CASSSAPIANYGYTF.

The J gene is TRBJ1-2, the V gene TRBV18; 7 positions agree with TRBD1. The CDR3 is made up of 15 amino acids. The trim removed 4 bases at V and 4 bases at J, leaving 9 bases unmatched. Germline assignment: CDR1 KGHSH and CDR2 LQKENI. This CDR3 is CASSRDSATSYGYTF. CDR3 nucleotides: TGTGCCAGCTCACGGGACAGCGCAACCTCCTATGGCTACACCTTC.